Given below is one T cell receptor (beta chain) in context. Its antigen is currently unknown. Expressed TCRB transcripts got sequenced, as all isolated RNA was reverse transcribed. Approximately 3.7 million reads per sample on average were obtained from naive, central memory and regulatory T cell samples. Sequencing was performed with immunoSEQ multiplex PCR; in TCRdb, only in-frame clones are kept and a portion is missing. The data show around 690,000 clones, around 12% seen once. Purities in excess of 95% were seen in all sorted populations. This specimen comes from a study of beta chain features in type 1 diabetes. General study results and limits: Any HLA effect on TCRB rearrangement was left unresolved by small sub-analyses. Shorter TCRB CDR3s, moderately but significantly so, were found in Type 1 diabetes patients in all four CD4+ subsets.

V lost 0 bases to trimming and J lost 2 bases, with 11 bases between them. CDR1 is SGHRS and CDR2 is YFSETQ in the germline V gene. The CDR3 has 15 amino acids. Sequencing was done on a sample of naive CD4+ T cells from blood. The rearrangement links TRBV5-1 to TRBJ2-5, with a possible D match to TRBD2 (6 bases). The origin of this receptor is a man between 25 and 39 years old with type 1 diabetes. CDR3 in amino acids: CASSLVFGGQETQYF. The CDR3 DNA reads TGCGCCAGCAGCTTGGTGTTCGGGGGTCAAGAGACCCAGTACTTC. Filled out from reference TRBV5-1 and TRBJ2-5, the complete variable domain reads KAGVTQTPRYLIKTRGQQVTLSCSPISGHRSVSWYQQTPGQGLQFLFEYFSETQRNKGNFPGRFSGRQFSNSRSEMNVSTLELGDSALYLCASSLVFGGQETQYFGPGTRLLVL.